This entry concerns a single T cell receptor beta chain. Original methodology: Reference gene primer amplification gave estimated nucleated cell counts. TCRdb's copy holds only in-frame clones and misses some; the assay was immunoSEQ multiplex PCR. That table supplies the V and J calls and clone size; D and trimming were determined from the DNA. The table has hundreds of thousands of clones, around 84% seen once; the top ten hold about 4.2%. V was pared by 7 bases and J by 1 base, with 10 bases between. CDR1 is SNHLY, CDR2 FYNNEI, per germline. The length of the CDR3 is 13 residues. These data originate in a study of blood T cell repertoires in COVID-19. Turning to the study itself: Acute and convalescent COVID-19 specimens originated in the United States, Italy and Spain. PBMCs, B-cell-depleted T cells, or T cells provided the cDNA or gDNA that made up the material.

Cohort 3 donors counted as recovered after two negative PCRs, clearance, or resolved symptoms. The TCR sequence derives from a man aged 30 to 45 who had recovered from COVID-19. V gene TRBV2 combines with J gene TRBJ1-1; perhaps TRBD1 as D (6 bases). Sequencing was performed on PBMCs or T cells enriched from blood (not recorded which). The CDR3 loop reads CASKGQTNTEAFF. CDR3 DNA sequence: TGTGCCAGCAAAGGACAGACGAACACTGAAGCTTTCTTT.